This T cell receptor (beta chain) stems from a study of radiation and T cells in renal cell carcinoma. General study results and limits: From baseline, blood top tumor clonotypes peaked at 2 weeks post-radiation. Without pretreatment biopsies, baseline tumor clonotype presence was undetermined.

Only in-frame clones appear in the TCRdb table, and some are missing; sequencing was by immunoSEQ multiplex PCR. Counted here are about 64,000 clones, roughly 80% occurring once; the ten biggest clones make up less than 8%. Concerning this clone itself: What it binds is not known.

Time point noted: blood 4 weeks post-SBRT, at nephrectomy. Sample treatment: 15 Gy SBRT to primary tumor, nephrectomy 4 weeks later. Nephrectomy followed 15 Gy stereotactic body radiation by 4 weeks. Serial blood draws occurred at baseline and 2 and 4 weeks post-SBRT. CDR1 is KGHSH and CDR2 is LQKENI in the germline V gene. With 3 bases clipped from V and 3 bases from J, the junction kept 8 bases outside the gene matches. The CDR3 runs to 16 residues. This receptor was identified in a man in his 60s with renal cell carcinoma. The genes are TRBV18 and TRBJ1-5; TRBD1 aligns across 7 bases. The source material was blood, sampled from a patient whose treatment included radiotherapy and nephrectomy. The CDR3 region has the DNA TGTGCCAGCTCACCTGAAGGGACAGCATACAATCAGCCCCAGCATTTT. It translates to CASSPEGTAYNQPQHF. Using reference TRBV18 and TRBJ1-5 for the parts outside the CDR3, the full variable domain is NAGVMQNPRHLVRRRGQEARLRCSPMKGHSHVYWYRQLPEEGLKFMVYLQKENIIDESGMPKERFSAEFPKEGPSILRIQQVVRGDSAAYFCASSPEGTAYNQPQHFGDGTRLSIL.